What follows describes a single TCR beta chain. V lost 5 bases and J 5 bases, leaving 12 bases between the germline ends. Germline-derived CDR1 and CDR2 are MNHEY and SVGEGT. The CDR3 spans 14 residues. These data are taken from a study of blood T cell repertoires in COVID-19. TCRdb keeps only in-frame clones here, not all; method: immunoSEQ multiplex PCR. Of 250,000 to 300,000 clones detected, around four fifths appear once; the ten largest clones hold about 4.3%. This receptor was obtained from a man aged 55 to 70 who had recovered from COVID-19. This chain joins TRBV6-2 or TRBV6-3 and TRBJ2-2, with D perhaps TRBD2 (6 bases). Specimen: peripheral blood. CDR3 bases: TGTGCCAGCAGTAGGGGACTGCGGACCGGGGAGCTGTTTTTT. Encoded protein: CASSRGLRTGELFF.